The next 7 T cell receptor beta chains were all read from a single sample in a study of control samples from healthy donors and cancer patients. Assay: immunoSEQ multiplex PCR; the TCRdb copy retains only in-frame clones and omits some. The table has some 90,000 clones, roughly 92% seen once. Sample: blood. The origin of the receptors is a woman aged 25-40 years in good health.

The CDR3 nucleotides are TGTGCCAGCAGCCCTTCTGGGGGGGGTCAGCCCCAGCATTTT. The encoded protein is CASSPSGGGQPQHF. The chain is built from TRBV3-1 (or the pseudogene TRBV3-2) and TRBJ1-5; tentatively, D is TRBD1 (5 bases). Germline CDR1 LGHDT, CDR2 YNNKEL (reference sequence). The CDR3 sequence is 14 residues long. V shed 4 bases and J shed 6 bases, with 13 bases lying between them.

The CDR3 nucleotides read TGTGCCAGCAGCTTGGACAGGTCGGGTGGCTACACCTTC. It yields the protein CASSLDRSGGYTF. This chain joins TRBV5-6 and TRBJ1-2; TRBD1 might be the D (5 bases). The CDR3 has 13 residues. Germline V lookup: CDR1 SGHDT, CDR2 YYEEEE. V was cut by 0 bases and J by 7 bases, with 10 bases left in between.

The DNA of the CDR3 is TGTGCCAGCAGCTTCGGACAGGGCTACGAGCAGTACTTC. Translation: CASSFGQGYEQYF. This chain links TRBV7-9 with TRBJ2-7, with TRBD1 matching over 8 bases. V lost 3 bases, J lost 3 bases, and 1 base stayed unmatched. Germline-derived CDR1 and CDR2 are SEHNR and FQNEAQ (reference sequence). This CDR3 is 13 amino acids long.

The rearrangement links TRBV9 to TRBJ2-2; 14 bases align to TRBD2. V dropped 0 bases and J dropped 6; count of bases not matched to a gene: 7. The germline V gene has CDR1 SGDLS and CDR2 YYNGEE. There are 18 residues in the CDR3. CDR3 DNA: TGTGCCAGCAGCGTAGTGGGGTCGACTAGCGGGAGGGCCGGGGAGCTGTTTTTT. This encodes CASSVVGSTSGRAGELFF.

The table lists this clone with a few counts. The chain uses TRBV19 and TRBJ1-4; 7 bases match TRBD1. The CDR3 totals 15 residues. Trimming cost V 3 bases and J 10 bases; bases outside gene matches: 11. Germline V gene sequence: CDR1 LNHDA, CDR2 SQIVND (reference sequence). The CDR3 protein is CASSMRTGGEGKLFF. Written as DNA, the CDR3 is TGTGCCAGTAGTATGCGGACAGGAGGGGAGGGAAAACTGTTTTTT.

V is TRBV5-6 and J is TRBJ1-1; the match to TRBD1 covers 7 bases. The CDR3 consists of 14 residues. Germline V gives CDR1 SGHDT, CDR2 YYEEEE. V was clipped by 4 bases and J by 2 bases; unmatched bases: 5. As DNA, the CDR3 is TGTGCCAGCAGCCGGACAGGAGAAAACACTGAAGCTTTCTTT. Its translation: CASSRTGENTEAFF.

This chain connects TRBV27 to TRBJ2-7; 9 bases align to TRBD2. CDR3 size: 16 residues. After removal of 6 bases from V and 2 bases from J, the junction contained 11 bases not matched to a gene. The V gene's germline CDR1 is MNHEY and CDR2 SMNVEV (reference sequence). The CDR3 DNA follows: TGTGCCAGCAGACTAACATATAGCGGGAGCGCCTACGAGCAGTACTTC. It codes for CASRLTYSGSAYEQYF.